This T cell receptor beta chain comes out of a study of T cell changes during pregnancy in multiple sclerosis (dated by TCRdb to about 2019). Regarding the complete study: The study examined how the T cell repertoire changed over the course of pregnancy in women with multiple sclerosis.

The table lists this clone with a count of one. This clone's antigen is unknown. Qualities for individual bases were not recorded, and no much larger clone is one base off. CDR1 and CDR2 were assigned from the germline V gene (reference sequence) as PRHDT and FYEKMQ. The germline ends are 9 bases apart after V is trimmed by 3 bases and J by 0 bases. The CDR3 has 15 amino acids, counting the end cysteine and phenylalanine. Only CDR3 DNA remains: 45 bases, in frame from the first base. Library generation was performed with the immunoSEQ multiplex PCR assay. The clones in this table, taken by TCRdb from immuneACCESS, are in-frame only. Not every clone is retained; where verified, under half of the shortfall comes from an unresolved V gene, and the cause of the rest is unknown. For this sample the table gives tens of thousands of clones, of which 80% to 95% were detected only once. The ten largest clones capture 2% to 2.5% of the sample.

This TCR derives from a female donor with multiple sclerosis, enrolled in a pregnancy study. The rearranged segments are TRBV13 and TRBJ2-1; TRBD1 is possibly the D segment (5 matching bases). This sample comprised peripheral blood, obtained in the third trimester of pregnancy. The CDR3 protein: CASSFRGTSYNEQFF. The DNA sequence follows: TGTGCCAGCAGCTTTAGGGGAACCTCCTACAATGAGCAGTTCTTC.